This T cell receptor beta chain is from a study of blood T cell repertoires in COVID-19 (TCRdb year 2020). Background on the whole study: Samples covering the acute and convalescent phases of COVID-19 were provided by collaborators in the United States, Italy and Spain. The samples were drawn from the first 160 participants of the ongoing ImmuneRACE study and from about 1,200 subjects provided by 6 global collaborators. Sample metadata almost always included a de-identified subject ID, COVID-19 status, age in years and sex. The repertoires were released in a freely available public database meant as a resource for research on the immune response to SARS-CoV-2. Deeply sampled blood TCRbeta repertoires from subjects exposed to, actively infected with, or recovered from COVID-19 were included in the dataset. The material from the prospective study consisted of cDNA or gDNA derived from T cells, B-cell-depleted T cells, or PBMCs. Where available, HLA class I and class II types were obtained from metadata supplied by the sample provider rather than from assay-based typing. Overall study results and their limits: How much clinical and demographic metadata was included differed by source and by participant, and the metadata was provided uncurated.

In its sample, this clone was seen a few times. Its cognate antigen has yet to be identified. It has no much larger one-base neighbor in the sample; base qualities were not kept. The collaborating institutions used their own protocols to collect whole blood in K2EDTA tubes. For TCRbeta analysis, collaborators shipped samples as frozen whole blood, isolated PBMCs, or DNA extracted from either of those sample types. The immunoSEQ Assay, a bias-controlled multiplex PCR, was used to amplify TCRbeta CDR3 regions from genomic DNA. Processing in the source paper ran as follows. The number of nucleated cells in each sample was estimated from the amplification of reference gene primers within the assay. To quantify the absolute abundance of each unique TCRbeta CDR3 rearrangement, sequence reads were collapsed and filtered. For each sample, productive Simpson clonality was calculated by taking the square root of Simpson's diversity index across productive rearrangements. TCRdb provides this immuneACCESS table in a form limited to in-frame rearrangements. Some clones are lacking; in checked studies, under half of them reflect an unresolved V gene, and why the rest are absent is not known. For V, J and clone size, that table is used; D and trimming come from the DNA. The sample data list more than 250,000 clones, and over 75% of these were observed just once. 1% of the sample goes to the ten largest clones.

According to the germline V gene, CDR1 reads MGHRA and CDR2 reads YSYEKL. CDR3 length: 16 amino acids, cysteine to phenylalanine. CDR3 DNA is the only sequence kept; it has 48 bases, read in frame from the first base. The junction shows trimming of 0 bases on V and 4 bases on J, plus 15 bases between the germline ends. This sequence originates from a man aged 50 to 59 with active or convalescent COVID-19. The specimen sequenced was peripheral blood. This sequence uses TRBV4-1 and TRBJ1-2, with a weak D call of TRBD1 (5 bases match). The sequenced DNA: TGCGCCAGCAGCCAAGATCACAGGCCTAACTTCTATGGCTACACCTTC. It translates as CASSQDHRPNFYGYTF.